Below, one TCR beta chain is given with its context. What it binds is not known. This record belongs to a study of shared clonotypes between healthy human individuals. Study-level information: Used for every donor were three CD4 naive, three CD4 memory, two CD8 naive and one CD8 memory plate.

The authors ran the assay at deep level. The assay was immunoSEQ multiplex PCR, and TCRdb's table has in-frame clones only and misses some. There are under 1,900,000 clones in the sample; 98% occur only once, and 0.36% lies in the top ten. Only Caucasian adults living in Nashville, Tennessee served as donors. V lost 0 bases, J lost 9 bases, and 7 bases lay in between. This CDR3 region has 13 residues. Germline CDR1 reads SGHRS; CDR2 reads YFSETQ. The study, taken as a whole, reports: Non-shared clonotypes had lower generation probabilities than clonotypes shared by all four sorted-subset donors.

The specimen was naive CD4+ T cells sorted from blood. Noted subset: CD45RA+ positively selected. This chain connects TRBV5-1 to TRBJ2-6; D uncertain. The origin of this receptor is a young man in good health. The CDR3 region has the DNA TGCGCCAGCAGCTTGGAGGGATACAACGTCCTGACTTTC. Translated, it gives CASSLEGYNVLTF.